This TCR beta chain was found in a study of blood T cells in healthy people across ages (dated by TCRdb to between 2015 and 2016). Context from the whole study: Template switching captured roughly one uniquely barcoded TCR beta cDNA molecule per two T cells in model experiments. Age-related changes in TCR beta repertoire diversity were measured in the study by deep sequencing normalized with unique cDNA molecular identifiers. The donors were divided into four age groups: young (average approximately 17 years), middle-aged (about 41), aged (approximately 62) and long-lived (about 80). For two donors (one aged 18 to 30 and one aged 80 or older), the study analyzed two additional independent replicas of 1 million unique cDNA reads from the same blood draw. To avoid experimental bias, donors of different ages were spread randomly across the sequencing lanes.

The method was 5' RACE. The sequencer was an Illumina HiSeq 2500. The second PCR ran for roughly 7 to 12 cycles and used a J-beta primer mix along with a sample-barcoded 5' primer. Each TCR beta cDNA molecule received a unique molecular identifier from a template-switch 5' adaptor carrying 12 random nucleotides. Each sample yielded at least 3 million CDR3-containing paired-end reads. All of the RNA was converted into first-strand cDNA using the Mint cDNA synthesis kit, with a TRBC-specific oligonucleotide serving as the primer. Following uracil-DNA glycosylase treatment, all cDNA underwent a first 18-cycle PCR with the universal primers M1SS and BC2_uni_R. Under the source paper's analysis protocol: Normalization of each sample was performed by random selection of 1 million high-quality reads, each carrying a distinct molecular identifier. Reads with shared molecular identifiers were discarded instead of being binned into consensus sequences. MiTCR, set to a Q25 quality threshold and the strictest error-elimination algorithm, was used for CDR3 identification, clonotype clustering and error correction. Lower-bound total TCR beta diversity was estimated with a nonparametric unseen species model using Euler transformation. In-frame beta chains were kept once TCRdb had trimmed the public reads at Q25 with fastp and called clones with MiXCR. Each entry is one CDR3 protein sequence, shown with its most common DNA and genes. The V and J calls were determined by TCRdb, not by the authors. The sample table shows around 1.7 million distinct CDR3 sequences, and approximately 28% are seen once. Of the sample, around 7.7% falls within the top ten clones.

In regard to this clonotype: This clone's antigen is unknown. Per-nucleotide qualities are absent, and no much larger clonotype sits a single base away.

The 39 donors, aged about 6 to 95 years, were systemically healthy Caucasian individuals from Russia. Around 9.8 milliliters of peripheral blood were collected from each donor into EDTA-treated Vacutainer tubes. Ficoll-Paque density-gradient centrifugation was used to isolate PBMCs, with at least 6.5 million per sample. Trizol reagent was used to extract total RNA from PBMCs, with at least 6 micrograms per sample. Naive CD45RAhigh/CD27high T cell percentages were measured by flow cytometry on a PBMC aliquot from every donor. The paper's findings and limits, for the study overall: Observed TCR beta diversity per million T cells fell roughly linearly with age, and a significant reduction was already apparent by age around 39. The long-lived group showed more naive CD4+ T cells, fewer expanded clones and increased TCR diversity than the aged group, suggesting age selection. Conclusive comparison of naive and antigen-experienced compartments was prevented by the profiling of bulk unsorted PBMCs. Estimates of total diversity based on one million sequenced T cells were regarded as lower bounds and as underestimates. A strong correlation was found between observed TCR beta diversity and the percentage of naive T cells measured by flow cytometry. Donor CMV infection status was unknown, potentially confounding age-related changes in expanded clonotypes.

The germline V gene sets CDR1 to SGHRS and CDR2 to YFSETQ. From its cysteine to its phenylalanine, the CDR3 spans 19 amino acids. The entry retains the CDR3 DNA only, 57 bases that are in frame from base 1. Clipping removes 0 bases from V and 0 bases from J, with 13 as the unmatched junction base count. The sequence derives from a woman younger than 45 in good health. This chain joins TRBV5-1 to TRBJ2-3; the central 7 bases match TRBD2. The sequenced sample consisted of blood. Here is the DNA: TGCGCCAGCAGCTTGGCCTCCAAGGGAGGGTTTTGGAGCACAGATACGCAGTATTTT. Translated, it gives CASSLASKGGFWSTDTQYF.